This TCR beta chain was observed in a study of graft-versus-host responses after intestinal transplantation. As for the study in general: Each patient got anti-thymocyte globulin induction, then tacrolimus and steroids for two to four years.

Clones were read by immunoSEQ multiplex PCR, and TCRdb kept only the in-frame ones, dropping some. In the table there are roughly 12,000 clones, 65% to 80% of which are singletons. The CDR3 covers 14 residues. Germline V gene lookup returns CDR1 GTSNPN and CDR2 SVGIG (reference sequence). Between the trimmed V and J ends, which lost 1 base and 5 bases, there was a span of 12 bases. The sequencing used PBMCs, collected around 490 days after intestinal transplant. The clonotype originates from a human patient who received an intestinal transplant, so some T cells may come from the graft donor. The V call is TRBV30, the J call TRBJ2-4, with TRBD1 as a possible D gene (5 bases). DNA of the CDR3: TGTGCCTGGAGTGAGGGGTGGGCAGAAAACATTCAGTACTTC. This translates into CAWSEGWAENIQYF.